The sequence of this T cell receptor beta chain was determined in a study of beta chain features in type 1 diabetes. The overall study: The examined sorted cells totaled about 98 million across samples. General study findings and limits: Naive, central memory and Treg TCRB repertoires appeared more alike in patients than in healthy donors.

This clone was detected only a few times. Antigen unknown. This CDR3 contains 15 residues. CDR1 is SQVTM and CDR2 is ANQGSEA in the germline V gene. V was cut by 3 bases and J by 1 base, with 15 bases left in between. Every bit of the isolated RNA underwent reverse transcription, so sequencing read expressed TCRB transcripts. Some clones are missing from TCRdb's copy, which holds only in-frame ones; the method was immunoSEQ multiplex PCR. The sample includes 500,000 to 700,000 clones, about a sixth seen only once; the top ten take approximately 0.087%. Source material: naive CD4+ T cells from blood. The origin of this receptor is a young man in good health. The V and J genes are TRBV29-1 and TRBJ1-1; D possibly corresponds to TRBD1 (5 bases). CDR3 residues: CSVEYAGFTNTEAFF. In DNA form, the CDR3 reads TGCAGCGTTGAGTATGCAGGGTTCACGAACACTGAAGCTTTCTTT.